This T cell receptor beta chain was recorded in a study of shared clonotypes between healthy human individuals. Splitting of each subset's genomic DNA was done evenly across several immunoSEQ plates. Template for every sorted-subset replicate PCR totaled 150 to 250 ng DNA, 25,000 to 35,000 T cell genomes. The method was immunoSEQ multiplex PCR; TCRdb's version includes in-frame clones alone and lacks a portion of them. Among 800,000 to 1,200,000 clones listed, approximately 80% were seen once. Germline CDR1 SGHNT, CDR2 YYREEE (reference sequence). V shed 0 bases and J shed 10 bases, with 11 bases lying between them. This CDR3 is 13 amino acids long.

This receptor was identified in a man younger than 35 in good health. Some clones in this sample may be carry-over from other donors' samples. J is TRBJ2-1 and V is TRBV5-4; possibly TRBD2 for D (5 bases). The sample was memory CD4+ T cells from PBMCs. Noted subset: CD45RA-negative fraction. The CDR3: CASSLELAREQFF. The CDR3 region has the DNA TGTGCCAGCAGCTTGGAGCTAGCCCGGGAGCAGTTCTTC.